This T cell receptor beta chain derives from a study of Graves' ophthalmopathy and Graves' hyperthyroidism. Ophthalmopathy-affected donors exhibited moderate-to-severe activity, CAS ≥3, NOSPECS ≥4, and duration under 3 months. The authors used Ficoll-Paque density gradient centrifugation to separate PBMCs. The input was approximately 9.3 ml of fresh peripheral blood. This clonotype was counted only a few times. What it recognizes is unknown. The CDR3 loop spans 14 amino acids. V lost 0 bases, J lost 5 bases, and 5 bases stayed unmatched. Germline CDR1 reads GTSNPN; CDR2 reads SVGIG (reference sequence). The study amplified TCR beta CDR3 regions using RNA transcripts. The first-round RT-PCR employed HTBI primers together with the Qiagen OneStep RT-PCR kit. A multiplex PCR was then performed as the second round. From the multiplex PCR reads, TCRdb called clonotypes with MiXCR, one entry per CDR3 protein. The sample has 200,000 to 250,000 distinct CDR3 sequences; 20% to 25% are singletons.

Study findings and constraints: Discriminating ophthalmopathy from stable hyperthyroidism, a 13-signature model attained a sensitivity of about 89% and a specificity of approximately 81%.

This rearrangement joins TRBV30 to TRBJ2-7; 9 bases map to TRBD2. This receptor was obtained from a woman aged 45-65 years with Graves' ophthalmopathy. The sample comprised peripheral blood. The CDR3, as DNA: TGTGCCTGGAGTGTACCGGGACTAGCCCACGAGCAGTACTTC. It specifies CAWSVPGLAHEQYF.